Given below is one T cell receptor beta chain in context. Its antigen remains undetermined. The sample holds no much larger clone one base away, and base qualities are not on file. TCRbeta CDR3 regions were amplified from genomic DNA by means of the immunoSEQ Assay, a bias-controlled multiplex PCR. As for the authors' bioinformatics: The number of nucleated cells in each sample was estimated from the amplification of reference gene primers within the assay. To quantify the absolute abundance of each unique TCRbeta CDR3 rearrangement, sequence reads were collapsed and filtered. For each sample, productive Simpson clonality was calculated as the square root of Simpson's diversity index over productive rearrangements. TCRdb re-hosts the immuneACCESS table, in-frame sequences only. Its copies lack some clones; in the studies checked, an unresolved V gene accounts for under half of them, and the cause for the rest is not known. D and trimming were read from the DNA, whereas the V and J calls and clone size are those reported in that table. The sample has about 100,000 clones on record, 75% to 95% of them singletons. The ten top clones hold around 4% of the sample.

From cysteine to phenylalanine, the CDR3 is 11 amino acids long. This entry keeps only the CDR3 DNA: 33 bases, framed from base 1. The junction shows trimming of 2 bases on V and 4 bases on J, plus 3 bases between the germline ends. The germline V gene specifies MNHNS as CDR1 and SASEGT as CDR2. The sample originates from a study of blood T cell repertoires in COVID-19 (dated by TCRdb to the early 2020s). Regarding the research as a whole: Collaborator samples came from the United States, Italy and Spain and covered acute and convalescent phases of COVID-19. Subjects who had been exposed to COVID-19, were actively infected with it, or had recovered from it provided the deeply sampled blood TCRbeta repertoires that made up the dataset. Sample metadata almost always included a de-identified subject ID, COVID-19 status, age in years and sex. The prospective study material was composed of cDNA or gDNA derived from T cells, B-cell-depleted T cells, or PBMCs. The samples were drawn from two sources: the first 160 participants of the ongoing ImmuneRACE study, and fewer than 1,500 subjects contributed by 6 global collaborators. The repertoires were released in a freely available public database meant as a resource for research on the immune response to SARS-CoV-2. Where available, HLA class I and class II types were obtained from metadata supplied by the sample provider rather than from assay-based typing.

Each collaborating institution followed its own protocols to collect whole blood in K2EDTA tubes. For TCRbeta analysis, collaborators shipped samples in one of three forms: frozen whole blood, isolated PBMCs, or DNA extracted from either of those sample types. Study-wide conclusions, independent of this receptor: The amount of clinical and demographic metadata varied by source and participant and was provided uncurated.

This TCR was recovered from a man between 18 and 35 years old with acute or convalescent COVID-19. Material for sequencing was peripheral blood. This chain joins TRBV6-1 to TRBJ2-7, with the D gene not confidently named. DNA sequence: TGTGCCAGCAGTGAATATTACGAGCAGTACTTC. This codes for CASSEYYEQYF.